The 10 T cell receptor gamma chains below come from one sample, sequenced in a study of gamma-delta chains in newborns, infants, children. TCRdb reapplied CATT to the reads. The sample includes over 1,000 gamma-chain clones, 2% to 3% of them seen just once. The specimen sequenced was blood. Source of these receptors: a child who was a newborn, infant or young child, either healthy, febrile or measles-vaccinated (not recorded which).

This clone is medium-sized (0.01 to 0.1%) by share. Different DNA sequences within this sample yield the same CDR3. The chain links TRGV9 to TRGJP. CDR3 length equals 17 residues. V was pared by 2 bases and J by 4 bases, with 5 bases of the junction left unmatched. The germline gives CDR1 GITISATS, CDR2 ISYDGTV (reference sequence). CDR3 in DNA: TGTGCCTTGTGGGAGGCCCATCAAGAGTTGGGCAAAAAAATCAAGGTATTT. This translates into CALWEAHQELGKKIKVF.

Comments on this clone: TCRdb assigns this DNA the protein of a much larger clone, which departs from its translation at residue 5; this likely reflects a read error, and the protein shown comes from translating the DNA. CDR3 residues: CALWGVRYYKKLF. CDR3 sequence (DNA): TGTGCCTTGTGGGGGGTGAGGTATTATAAGAAACTCTTT. The gene calls are TRGV9 and TRGJ1 or TRGJ2. Germline V gene sequence: CDR1 GITISATS, CDR2 ISYDGTV (reference sequence). CDR3 length: 13 residues.

Of note for this clone: Translating this DNA gives a protein that differs at residue 3 from the TCRdb one, which belongs to a much larger clone; a read error is likely, and the protein shown is this translation. This chain uses TRGV2 with TRGJ1 or TRGJ2. Germline CDR1 is EGSNGY and CDR2 is YDSYNSKV. This CDR3 is built from 16 residues. Here the CDR3 DNA reads TGTGCCGCCTGGGACGGGACGAACCCCATACATTATAAGAAACTCTTT. Its translation: CAAWDGTNPIHYKKLF.

This clone turned up a few times. A far larger clone is off by one base, so a read error is likely. V and J are TRGV8 and TRGJ1 or TRGJ2. Germline trimming cut 4 bases from V and 5 bases from J; bases unmatched to any gene: 14. This CDR3 contains 15 residues. Germline V gives CDR1 VENAVY, CDR2 YDSYNSRV. The CDR3 is CATWDSGVQDYKKLF. The DNA of the CDR3 is TGTGCCACCTGGGACAGCGGCGTCCAAGATTATAAGAAACTCTTT.

The sample holds a few counts of this clone. The protein held in TCRdb is that of a much larger clone and does not match this DNA's translation at residue 4, likely because of a read error; the protein shown is translated from the DNA. V and J are TRGV8 and TRGJ1 or TRGJ2. Germline V CDR1 and CDR2: VENAVY, YDSYNSRV. The CDR3 length is 14 residues. The DNA for the CDR3 is TGTGCCACCGGGGATACCCCGAATTATTATAAGAAACTCTTT. It yields the protein CATGDTPNYYKKLF.

Note on this clone: The translation of this DNA and the TCRdb protein of a much larger clone differ at residue 5, probably owing to a read error; the protein shown here is translated from the DNA. The chain joins TRGV9 to TRGJP1. This CDR3 has 15 residues. Germline CDR1 and CDR2: GITISATS and ISYDGTV (reference sequence). CDR3 sequence: CALWGVYTTGWFKIF. CDR3 in DNA: TGTGCCTTGTGGGGGGTGTATACCACTGGTTGGTTCAAGATATTT.

This clone is labeled large (0.1 to 1%). The same CDR3 also results from other DNA sequences found in this sample. The chain links TRGV9 to TRGJP1. Germline CDR1 reads GITISATS; CDR2 reads ISYDGTV (reference sequence). The CDR3 covers 15 residues. The V gene end was trimmed by 2 bases and the J gene end by 0 bases; junction bases not matched to a gene: 3. CDR3 loop: CALWEGYTTGWFKIF. DNA of the CDR3: TGTGCCTTGTGGGAGGGGTATACCACTGGTTGGTTCAAGATATTT.

This clone is large within its sample. Just one base apart from a much larger clone, this may be a read error. The sample holds other DNA sequences that translate to the same CDR3. The CDR3 here is CALWEAQELGKKIKVF. As DNA, the CDR3 is TGTGCCTTGTGGGAGGCGCAAGAGTTGGGCAAAAAAATCAAGGTATTT. The chain combines TRGV9 with TRGJP. This CDR3 has 16 amino acids. After removal of 2 bases from V and 3 bases from J, the junction contained 1 base not matched to a gene. Per the germline V gene, CDR1 is GITISATS and CDR2 is ISYDGTV (reference sequence).

This clone was recorded a few times. Only one base separates this from a far larger clonotype, so it likely reflects a read error. Other DNA sequences of this sample code for an identical CDR3. The chain joins TRGV9 to TRGJP1. CDR1 GITISATS and CDR2 ISYDGTV come from the germline V gene (reference sequence). The CDR3 extends over 12 amino acids. The CDR3 loop is CALWEVQWFKIF. CDR3 DNA: TGTGCCCTGTGGGAGGTGCAATGGTTCAAGATATTT.

This clone was counted between two and nine times. This probably arose from a read error, given a far larger clone one base away. This chain joins TRGV8 and TRGJ1 or TRGJ2. CDR1 is VENAVY and CDR2 is YDSYNSRV in the germline V gene. This CDR3 is 11 amino acids long. CDR3: CATWDRPEKLF. The CDR3 region has the DNA TGTGCCACCTGGGATAGGCCGGAGAAGCTCTTT.